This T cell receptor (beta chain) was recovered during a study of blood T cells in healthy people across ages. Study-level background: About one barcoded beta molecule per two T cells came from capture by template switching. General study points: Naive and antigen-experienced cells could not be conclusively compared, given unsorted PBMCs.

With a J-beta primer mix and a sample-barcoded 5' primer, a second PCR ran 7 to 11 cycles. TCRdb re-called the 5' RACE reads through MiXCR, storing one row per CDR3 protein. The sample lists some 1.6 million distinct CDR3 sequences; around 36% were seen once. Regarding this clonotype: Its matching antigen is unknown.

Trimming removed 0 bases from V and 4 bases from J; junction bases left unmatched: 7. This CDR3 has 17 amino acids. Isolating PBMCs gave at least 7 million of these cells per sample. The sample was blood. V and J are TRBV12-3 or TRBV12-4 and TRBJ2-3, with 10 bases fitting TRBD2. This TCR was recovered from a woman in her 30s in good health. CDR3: CASSLALAGVSADTQYF. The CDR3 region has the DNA TGTGCCAGCAGTTTAGCTCTAGCGGGAGTGAGCGCAGATACGCAGTATTTT.